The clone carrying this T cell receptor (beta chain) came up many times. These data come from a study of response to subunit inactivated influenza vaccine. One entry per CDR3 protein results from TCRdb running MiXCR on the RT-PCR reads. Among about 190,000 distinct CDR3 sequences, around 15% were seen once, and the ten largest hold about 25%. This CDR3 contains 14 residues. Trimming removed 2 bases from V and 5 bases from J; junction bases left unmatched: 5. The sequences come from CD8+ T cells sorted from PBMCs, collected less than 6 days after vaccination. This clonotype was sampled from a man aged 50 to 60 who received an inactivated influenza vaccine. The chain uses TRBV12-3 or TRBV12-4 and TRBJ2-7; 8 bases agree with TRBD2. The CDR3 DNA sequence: TGTGCCAGCAGTTTAAACGGGAGGGCCAACGAGCAGTACTTC. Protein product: CASSLNGRANEQYF.